The present T cell receptor beta chain was sequenced within a study of blood T cell repertoires in COVID-19. About the research overall: The United States, Italy and Spain supplied acute and convalescent COVID-19 samples.

Seattle patient enrollment occurred during active infection, with longitudinal follow-up thereafter. This CDR3 contains 16 residues. The V and J ends lost 4 bases and 5 bases, in that order; junction bases with no gene match: 14. In germline, CDR1 is SGHDT, CDR2 YYEEEE. Original handling: Quantification of nucleated cells was approximated via reference gene primer amplification. TCRdb keeps only in-frame clones here, not all; method: immunoSEQ multiplex PCR. That table supplies the V and J calls and clone size; D and trimming were determined from the DNA. The sample has 300,000 to 350,000 clones; over 80% are singletons.

The clonotype originates from a man aged 30-40 years with COVID-19, enrolled during active disease. V gene TRBV5-6 combines with J gene TRBJ2-7; 8 bases map to TRBD1. The specimen sequenced was peripheral blood. The CDR3, as DNA: TGTGCCAGCAGCCCAAAAGTCAGGGGGCGCGGGAACGAGCAGTACTTC. It yields the protein CASSPKVRGRGNEQYF.